Described below is a single T cell receptor beta chain sequence and its context. Its antigen is still unknown. Measured with immunoSEQ multiplex PCR; TCRdb has only the in-frame clones, and not every one. The data show tens of thousands of clones, about three quarters seen once. Single viable CD3+CD4+CD8-CD45RO+ cells were sorted as the memory CD4+ T cells. Serum IgG to CMV pp150, pp28, p38 and p52 defined serostatus. This entry comes from a study of memory CD4+ T cells and cytomegalovirus serostatus. For the study at large: Of the healthy Belgian adults, several were CMV seropositive and 20 to 30 seronegative. Overall study findings and caveats: CMV serostatus prediction reached median AUC roughly 0.95, or 0.91 with US-trained model. CD4+ memory repertoires contained about 40% of the roughly 160 reported CMV TCRbeta sequences.

Sequenced sample: memory CD4+ T cells from blood. The receptor was derived from an adult in good health and CMV-seronegative.

In DNA, the CDR3 is TGTGCCAGCAGCTTGCCGGGACGGCCTAATGAAAAACTGTTTTTT. Protein: CASSLPGRPNEKLFF. The chain combines TRBV5-6 with TRBJ1-4; perhaps TRBD1 as D (5 bases). With 1 base removed from V and 3 bases from J, the gap between germline ends came to 10 bases. CDR3 size: 15 residues. CDR1 is SGHDT and CDR2 is YYEEEE in the germline V gene.